The rows below give T cell receptor beta chains drawn from one sample of a study of T cell repertoires in cytomegalovirus infection. One entry per CDR3 protein results from TCRdb running MiXCR on the reads. The sample shows fewer than 550,000 distinct CDR3 sequences, 31% of them seen only once. Sequencing used PBMCs. All receptors come from a human donor in good health (CMV status not recorded). Some clones in this sample may be carry-over from other donors' samples. CDR3s include the opening cysteine and the closing phenylalanine or tryptophan. Fields, in order: V gene, clone size, D gene, J gene, CDR3 protein, CDR3 DNA. The D gene is left open where the match is weak. The listing skips clone size in some rows; elsewhere it reads once, few, many or a size class.

TRBV19	.	TRBD1	TRBJ1-6	CASSGDRVRSPLHF	TGTGCCAGTAGTGGGGACAGGGTTCGATCACCCCTCCACTTT
TRBV7-2	many	.	TRBJ2-1	CASSLGLYNEQFF	TGTGCCAGCAGCTTAGGTCTTTACAATGAGCAGTTCTTC
TRBV2	few	.	TRBJ1-1	CASTRENTEAFF	TGTGCCAGCACGCGGGAGAACACTGAAGCTTTCTTT
TRBV2	few	.	TRBJ1-6	CASNQAVNSPLHF	TGTGCCAGCAATCAGGCAGTTAATTCACCCCTCCACTTT
TRBV7-2	many	TRBD2	TRBJ2-3	CASRSPGAGGPNTQYF	TGTGCCAGCAGGTCCCCGGGGGCGGGGGGGCCGAATACGCAGTATTTT
TRBV19	.	TRBD1	TRBJ1-5	CASSGQGWAGQPQHF	TGTGCCAGTAGCGGACAGGGATGGGCAGGACAGCCCCAGCATTTT
TRBV7-2	many	.	TRBJ2-7	CASSLAYALGEQYF	TGTGCCAGCAGCTTAGCGTACGCGCTAGGCGAGCAGTACTTC
TRBV7-2	many	TRBD2	TRBJ2-1	CASSAIAGGLNEQFF	TGTGCCAGCAGCGCAATAGCGGGGGGGCTTAATGAGCAGTTCTTC
TRBV7-2	many	.	TRBJ2-7	CASSLAGLYEQYF	TGTGCCAGCAGCTTAGCAGGGTTATACGAGCAGTACTTC
TRBV6-2/TRBV6-3	few	.	TRBJ2-3	CASPSSGGTDTQYF	TGTGCCAGCCCCTCGTCGGGTGGGACAGATACGCAGTATTTT
TRBV7-8	.	.	TRBJ2-2	CASIKGRGTGELFF	TGTGCCAGCATTAAAGGTCGGGGGACCGGGGAGCTGTTTTTT
TRBV7-6	.	.	TRBJ2-5	CASSILGGETKSF	TGTGCCAGCAGTATCCTGGGCGGAGAGACCAAGTCCTTC
TRBV28	.	.	TRBJ1-5	CASSTRTRDTNSNQPQHF	TGTGCCAGCAGCACTAGAACCCGGGACACTAATAGCAATCAGCCCCAGCATTTT
TRBV6-2/TRBV6-3	many	.	TRBJ2-1	CASSHRVVSYNEQFF	TGTGCCAGCAGCCACCGGGTCGTCTCCTACAATGAGCAGTTCTTC
TRBV7-2	once	TRBD2	TRBJ2-5	CASSLSGAGGGETQYF	TGTGCCAGCAGCCTTAGTGGGGCGGGGGGGGGTGAGACCCAGTACTTC
TRBV4-1	many	.	TRBJ2-6	CASSQVRQSSGANVLTF	TGCGCCAGCAGCCAAGTACGACAAAGCTCTGGGGCCAACGTCCTGACTTTC